A single T cell receptor (beta chain) is shown here with its context. The target antigen is unknown. From the 5' RACE reads, TCRdb lists one entry per CDR3 protein and no DNA. This listing includes roughly 280,000 distinct CDR3 sequences. The source of the sample is a study of T cells expressing NK-cell markers. Across the study: HCMV seropositivity marked seven of the eight sequenced donors; one was seronegative. Whole-study results and caveats: It was still unclear whether expanded NKG2C+ T cell clones were HCMV specific. CD8+ T cells in 5 or 6 donors included dominant NKG2C+ clonotypes at about 1.0-7.5%.

This CDR3 comprises 12 residues. Looked up from germline, CDR1 is KGHDR and CDR2 is SFDVKD. The clonotype originates from a man between 18 and 29 years old in good health. This chain links TRBV24-1 with TRBJ2-1. Sequencing was carried out using blood T cells: a sorted CD56 or NKG2C T cell subset, CD4+ or CD8+ T cells, or bulk PBMC T cells (not recorded which). Here the CDR3 reads CATSDFWTQQFF.